This is a list of T cell receptor beta chains from one sample in a study of cytomegalovirus exposure and HLA in healthy donors. The repertoire was sequenced with immunoSEQ multiplex PCR; TCRdb's copy has only in-frame clones and lacks some. The sample lists 150,000 to 250,000 clones, 82% occurring once. What was sequenced was PBMCs. These receptors all come from a boy aged 2 to 10 in good health and CMV-seronegative. The CDR3 runs from the conserved cysteine through the conserved F or W. Fields, in order: V gene, J gene, D gene, CDR3 protein, CDR3 DNA. The D gene is left open where the match is weak.

v_gene: TRBV11-2
j_gene: TRBJ2-3
d_gene: TRBD2
CDR3aa: CASSLVGGGGADTQYF
CDR3nt: TGTGCCAGCAGCTTAGTGGGGGGCGGGGGGGCAGATACGCAGTATTTT

v_gene: TRBV20-1
j_gene: TRBJ2-7
d_gene: NA
CDR3aa: CSAGGHYEQYF
CDR3nt: TGCAGTGCTGGGGGACACTACGAGCAGTACTTC

v_gene: TRBV13
j_gene: TRBJ2-2
d_gene: NA
CDR3aa: CASSLPSGGDTGELFF
CDR3nt: TGTGCCAGCAGCTTACCTTCCGGGGGAGACACCGGGGAGCTGTTTTTT

v_gene: TRBV4-3
j_gene: TRBJ2-7
d_gene: TRBD1
CDR3aa: CASSQFRGQAYEQYF
CDR3nt: TGCGCCAGCAGCCAATTCCGGGGACAGGCGTACGAGCAGTACTTC

v_gene: TRBV11-2
j_gene: TRBJ1-2
d_gene: NA
CDR3aa: CASSSRGYGYTF
CDR3nt: TGTGCCAGCAGCTCCAGGGGATATGGCTACACCTTC

v_gene: TRBV11-3
j_gene: TRBJ2-3
d_gene: NA
CDR3aa: CASSSGADTQYF
CDR3nt: TGTGCCAGCAGCTCAGGGGCAGATACGCAGTATTTT

v_gene: TRBV9
j_gene: TRBJ2-1
d_gene: NA
CDR3aa: CASNAGALGEQFF
CDR3nt: TGTGCCAGCAATGCGGGGGCCCTTGGTGAGCAGTTCTTC

v_gene: TRBV7-2
j_gene: TRBJ2-7
d_gene: NA
CDR3aa: CASSLGGRSYEQYF
CDR3nt: TGTGCCAGCAGCTTAGGTGGCCGGAGCTACGAGCAGTACTTC

v_gene: TRBV18
j_gene: TRBJ2-3
d_gene: NA
CDR3aa: CASSPGWLRDTQYF
CDR3nt: TGTGCCAGCTCGCCCGGGTGGCTCAGAGATACGCAGTATTTT

v_gene: TRBV9
j_gene: TRBJ2-1
d_gene: TRBD2
CDR3aa: CASSVAGSGVLNEQFF
CDR3nt: TGTGCCAGCAGCGTAGCGGGTAGCGGGGTTTTAAATGAGCAGTTCTTC